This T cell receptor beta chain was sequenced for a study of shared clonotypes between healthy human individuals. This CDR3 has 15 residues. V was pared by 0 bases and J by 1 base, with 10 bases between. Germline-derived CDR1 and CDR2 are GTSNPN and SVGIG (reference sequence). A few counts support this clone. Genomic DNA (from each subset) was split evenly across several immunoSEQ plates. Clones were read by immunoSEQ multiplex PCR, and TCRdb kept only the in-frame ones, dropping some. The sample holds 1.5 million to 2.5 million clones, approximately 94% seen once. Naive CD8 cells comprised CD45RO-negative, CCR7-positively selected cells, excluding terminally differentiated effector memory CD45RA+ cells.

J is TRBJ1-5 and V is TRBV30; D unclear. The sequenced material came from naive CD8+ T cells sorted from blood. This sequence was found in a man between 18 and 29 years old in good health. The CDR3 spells CAWSVGDLSNQPQHF. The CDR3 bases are TGTGCCTGGAGTGTAGGCGACTTAAGCAATCAGCCCCAGCATTTT.